Following are 22 T cell receptor beta chains from one sample sequenced in a study of T-cell reconstitution after alpha-beta-depleted transplantation in children (dated by TCRdb to about 2016). The library was generated by PCR. Sequencing was performed on an Illumina HiSeq 2500. Molecular barcoding was employed in the preparation of TCR libraries, with unique molecular identifiers being used to normalize TCRbeta repertoire quantification. TCRdb reworked the public reads: Q25 trimming with fastp, MiXCR clone assembly, productive beta chains retained. Entries are consolidated by CDR3 protein sequence, retaining the most common genes and DNA. The sample table holds about 600,000 distinct CDR3 sequences, of which 10% were seen once. The ten largest clones add up to 3.5% to 5% of the sample. This specimen consisted of PBMCs from the stem cell graft donor, obtained from the stem cell graft. The receptors stem from a human donor who donated a stem cell graft to a child with acute myeloid leukemia.

The CDR3 reads CASIRMQMNTEAFF. For the CDR3, the DNA is TGTGCCAGCATCCGTATGCAGATGAACACTGAAGCTTTCTTT. The V call is TRBV12-3 or TRBV12-4, the J call TRBJ1-1; no definite D call. This CDR3 has 14 residues. V was shortened by 7 bases and J by 0 bases, with 12 bases between the two germline ends.

This clonotype was counted between two and nine times. The genes are TRBV7-9 and TRBJ2-1; TRBD1 matches 10 bases. Germline CDR1 is SEHNR and CDR2 is FQNEAQ (reference sequence). The CDR3 extends over 15 amino acids. Trimming removed 2 bases from V and 5 bases from J; junction bases left unmatched: 3. The CDR3 region is CASSLRTGGDNEQFF. CDR3 DNA: TGTGCCAGCAGCTTAAGGACAGGGGGGGACAATGAGCAGTTCTTC.

This clonotype was seen only a few times. The rearrangement links TRBV20-1 to TRBJ2-7, with TRBD1 matching 9 bases. The J segment lost 6 bases and the V segment lost 4 bases, leaving 13 bases of the junction unmatched. Looked up from germline, CDR1 is DFQATT and CDR2 is SNEGSKA (reference sequence). CDR3 length: 15 amino acids. The CDR3, as DNA: TGCAGTGCTATATCAGGACAGGGGCTGACGGGCGAGCAGTACTTC. As protein: CSAISGQGLTGEQYF.

This clonotype appeared a few times. This chain uses TRBV7-2 with TRBJ1-5; D may be TRBD1 (6 bases). This CDR3 has 15 residues. Germline CDR1 is SGHTA and CDR2 is FQGNSA. The V end lost 3 bases, the J end lost 3 bases, and 12 bases lay between the germline ends. CDR3 DNA: TGTGCCAGCAGCTTTCAGGGGAATGACAATCAGCCCCAGCATTTT. Residues: CASSFQGNDNQPQHF.

This clonotype was found a few times. V and J are TRBV20-1 and TRBJ1-2, with a tentative D call TRBD1 (6 bases). The CDR3 loop spans 17 amino acids. Per germline, CDR1 DFQATT and CDR2 SNEGSKA (reference sequence). The ends were cut back, 1 base at V and 0 bases at J, with 18 bases in the middle. For the CDR3, the DNA is TGCAGTGCTAGAGCGCCGCCTACAGAGGGGGCTAACTATGGCTACACCTTC. It yields the protein CSARAPPTEGANYGYTF.

This sequence joins TRBV4-3 and TRBJ2-6, with 8 bases matching TRBD2. Germline lookup yields CDR1 LGHNA and CDR2 YSLEER. This CDR3 is built from 19 residues. V lost 0 bases to trimming and J lost 1 base; unmatched junction nucleotides: 8. Here the CDR3 DNA reads TGCGCCAGCAGCCAAGATCCAGCGGGAGTCCCATCTGGGGCCAACGTCCTGACTTTC. It encodes CASSQDPAGVPSGANVLTF.

This clonotype was found a few times. V and J are TRBV15 and TRBJ1-2, with D uncertain. This CDR3 is built from 13 residues. Germline V lookup: CDR1 LNHNV, CDR2 YYDKDF (reference sequence). The V gene lost 0 bases and the J gene lost 4 bases, with 6 bases spanning the gap. The chain's CDR3 is CATSRENAYGYTF. CDR3 nucleotide sequence: TGTGCCACCAGCAGAGAGAACGCCTATGGCTACACCTTC.

The J gene is TRBJ2-7, the V gene TRBV12-3 or TRBV12-4; TRBD2 agrees at 13 bases. V was pared by 6 bases and J by 0 bases, with 5 bases of the junction left unmatched. The CDR3 consists of 16 residues. The DNA for the CDR3 is TGTGCCAGCAGCCGCCGGACTAGCGGGAGCTCCTACGAGCAGTACTTC. Amino acid sequence: CASSRRTSGSSYEQYF.

This clonotype was found a few times. The chain is built from TRBV20-1 and TRBJ2-5, with D possibly called TRBD1 or TRBD2 (5 bases each). Trimming cost V 0 bases and J 3 bases, with 14 bases left between them. The CDR3 consists of 15 residues. Germline V CDR1 and CDR2: DFQATT, SNEGSKA (reference sequence). The CDR3 DNA follows: TGCAGTGCTAGAGAAGCCCGGGGACGTAAAGAGACCCAGTACTTC. Protein product: CSAREARGRKETQYF.

This chain connects TRBV6-2 or TRBV6-3 to TRBJ2-1; 13 bases match TRBD2. This CDR3 contains 17 residues. Unmatched junction bases numbered 6, after V lost 4 bases and J lost 3 bases. Germline loops: CDR1 MNHEY, CDR2 SVGEGT. CDR3 amino acids: CASSWGTSGTYYNEQFF. CDR3 DNA: TGTGCCAGCAGTTGGGGGACTAGCGGGACCTACTACAATGAGCAGTTCTTC.

This clonotype was picked up many times. The genes are TRBV29-1 and TRBJ2-5; D gene ambiguous. Germline V gives CDR1 SQVTM, CDR2 ANQGSEA. This CDR3 has 12 amino acids. Trimming took 4 bases from V and 4 from J, leaving 10 bases between them. CDR3 residues: CSVVATGETQYF. DNA of the CDR3: TGCAGCGTTGTTGCCACGGGAGAGACCCAGTACTTC.

This clonotype has ten or more counts. This chain links TRBV15 with TRBJ2-7; D call uncertain. Between the trimmed V and J ends, which lost 0 bases and 7 bases, there was a span of 13 bases. The V gene's germline CDR1 is LNHNV and CDR2 YYDKDF (reference sequence). This CDR3 spans 14 amino acids. CDR3 nucleotide sequence: TGTGCCACCAGCAGAGAGTACACCTCCGCGGAGCAGTACTTC. Protein: CATSREYTSAEQYF.

The chain combines TRBV27 with TRBJ1-2, with TRBD1 matching over 8 bases. V lost 5 bases and J lost 6; bases outside the gene matches: 11. This CDR3 region has 15 residues. Germline V gene data show CDR1 as MNHEY and CDR2 as SMNVEV (reference sequence). Here the CDR3 DNA reads TGTGCCAGCAGTCTCGACCGACAGGGGCGAAATGGCTACACCTTC. Protein product: CASSLDRQGRNGYTF.

This clonotype has just a few counts. The chain couples TRBV29-1 to TRBJ2-1; 7 bases line up with TRBD2. The germline CDR1 and CDR2 sequences are SQVTM and ANQGSEA. J lost 8 bases, V lost 0 bases, and 7 bases had no gene match. CDR3 size: 14 residues. In nucleotides, the CDR3 is TGCAGCGTTGAAGATCGCGGACTAGTTGATGAGCAGTTCTTC. Protein sequence: CSVEDRGLVDEQFF.

The chain has TRBV3-1 and TRBJ1-1; 8 bases fit TRBD1. Germline CDR1 and CDR2: LGHDT and YNNKEL (reference sequence). This CDR3 region has 15 residues. Germline trimming cut 11 bases from V and 2 bases from J; bases unmatched to any gene: 13. This CDR3 is CASCQGTGPNTEAFF. The CDR3, as DNA: TGTGCCTCCTGCCAAGGGACAGGACCTAACACTGAAGCTTTCTTT.

This clonotype was detected a few times. The chain employs TRBV7-2 and TRBJ1-1; weak D call: TRBD1 (5 bases). Trimming removed 1 base at V and 7 bases at J, with 16 bases between. This CDR3 has 15 amino acids. Germline V CDR1 and CDR2: SGHTA, FQGNSA. CDR3 amino acids: CASSLVRGVWSEAFF. Written as DNA, the CDR3 is TGTGCCAGCAGCTTAGTAAGAGGGGTTTGGAGTGAAGCTTTCTTT. The variable domain in full, completed from reference TRBV7-2 and TRBJ1-1, reads GAGVSQSPSNKVTEKGKDVELRCDPISGHTALYWYRQSLGQGLEFLIYFQGNSAPDKSGLPSDRFSAERTGGSVSTLTIQRTQQEDSAVYLCASSLVRGVWSEAFFGQGTRLTVV.

This clonotype was picked up a small number of times. V usage is TRBV3-1 and J usage is TRBJ2-2; 9 bases fit TRBD1. Per the germline V gene, CDR1 is LGHDT and CDR2 is YNNKEL (reference sequence). V lost 4 bases and J lost 6; bases outside the gene matches: 0. This CDR3 contains 13 residues. The CDR3 protein is CASSRDRAGELFF. The CDR3 DNA reads TGTGCCAGCAGCCGGGACAGGGCCGGGGAGCTGTTTTTT.

This clonotype was observed many times. The J gene is TRBJ2-1, the V gene TRBV24-1, with 7 nucleotides matching TRBD1. This CDR3 has 15 amino acids. CDR1 KGHDR and CDR2 SFDVKD come from the germline V gene. V lost 3 bases and J lost 5; bases outside the gene matches: 6. As DNA, the CDR3 is TGTGCCACCAGTGATCCACAGGGGCCGAACAATGAGCAGTTCTTC. Its translation: CATSDPQGPNNEQFF.

This clonotype showed up just a few times. V is TRBV20-1 and J is TRBJ2-5; D possibly corresponds to TRBD2 (5 bases). Trimming removed 8 bases from V and 1 base from J, with 23 bases in between. The CDR3 covers 16 residues. The germline V gene has CDR1 DFQATT and CDR2 SNEGSKA (reference sequence). The CDR3 nucleotides read TGCAGTCTAGCCCCTACCGGTAGCGTAGTCCAAGAGACCCAGTACTTC. Protein sequence: CSLAPTGSVVQETQYF.

The J gene is TRBJ2-2, the V gene TRBV11-2, with a possible D match to TRBD1 (6 bases). Trimming took off 0 bases at V and 3 bases at J, with 14 bases between the two ends. The germline V gene has CDR1 SGHAT and CDR2 FQNNGV. The CDR3 loop spans 17 amino acids. The CDR3 is CASSLEGTKKDTGELFF. The CDR3 DNA reads as TGTGCCAGCAGCTTAGAGGGGACAAAGAAGGACACCGGGGAGCTGTTTTTT.

V is TRBV10-3 and J is TRBJ2-3; no definite D call. CDR1 and CDR2 from the germline V gene are ENHRY and SYGVKD. Between the trimmed V and J ends, which lost 4 bases and 3 bases, there was a span of 11 bases. The CDR3 consists of 14 residues. The CDR3 region is CAISAGSGTDTQYF. DNA for the CDR3: TGTGCCATCAGTGCGGGTTCCGGAACAGATACGCAGTATTTT.

The CDR3 sequence: CASSLGRGLFEQYF. The CDR3 region has the DNA TGTGCCAGCAGCTTGGGAAGGGGGCTCTTCGAGCAGTACTTC. This sequence joins TRBV7-2 and TRBJ2-7, with TRBD1 matching over 7 bases. The V gene end was trimmed by 3 bases and the J gene end by 6 bases; junction bases not matched to a gene: 8. There are 14 residues in the CDR3. Germline lookup yields CDR1 SGHTA and CDR2 FQGNSA.